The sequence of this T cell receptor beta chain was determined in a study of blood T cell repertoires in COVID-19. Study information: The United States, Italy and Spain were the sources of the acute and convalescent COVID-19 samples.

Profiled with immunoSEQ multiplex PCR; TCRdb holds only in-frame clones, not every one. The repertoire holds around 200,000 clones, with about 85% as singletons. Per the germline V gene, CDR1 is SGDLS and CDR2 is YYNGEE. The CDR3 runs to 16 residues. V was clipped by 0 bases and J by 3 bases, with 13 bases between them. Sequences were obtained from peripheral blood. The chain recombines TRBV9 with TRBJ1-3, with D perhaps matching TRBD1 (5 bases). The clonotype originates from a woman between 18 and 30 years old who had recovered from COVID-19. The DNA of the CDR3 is TGTGCCAGCAGCGTAGAACCAGGGTCAGGTGGAAACACCATATATTTT. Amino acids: CASSVEPGSGGNTIYF. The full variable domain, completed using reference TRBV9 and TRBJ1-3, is DSGVTQTPKHLITATGQRVTLRCSPRSGDLSVYWYQQSLDQGLQFLIQYYNGEERAKGNILERFSAQQFPDLHSELNLSSLELGDSALYFCASSVEPGSGGNTIYFGEGSWLTVV.